This T cell receptor beta chain comes out of a study of control samples from healthy donors and cancer patients. This table comes from immunoSEQ multiplex PCR, and its TCRdb copy is limited to in-frame clones, with some not included. The data contain 90,000 or so clones, around 83% of them singletons. The CDR3 runs 15 residues. The germline V and J ends were trimmed by 0 bases and 4 bases, with 12 bases remaining between them. Germline CDR1 is SGHDN and CDR2 is FVKESK. The sequence was obtained from a woman between 45 and 60 years old in good health. The sequencing sample was made of blood. The rearrangement uses TRBV14 and TRBJ1-2; D is unclear. The CDR3 reads CASSQDLQNFYGYTF. The CDR3 DNA reads as TGTGCCAGCAGCCAAGATCTGCAGAATTTCTATGGCTACACCTTC.